The 30 T cell receptor beta chains given below trace back to one sample, sequenced in a study of cytotoxic CD8 clonotypes in ibrutinib-treated CLL (dated by TCRdb to about 2021). The library was made by the immunoSEQ multiplex PCR assay. TCRdb took this table from immuneACCESS and kept in-frame rearrangements with V and J called. Such tables lack part of the clones; where checked against another copy, unresolved V genes explain under half of the gap, and the rest is unexplained. The sample has about 130,000 clones on record, over 60% of them singletons. Jointly, the top ten make up around 13% of the sample. According to the study, the label for this sample's time point signals: 12 months on ibrutinib. The sequencing used PBMCs, collected after 12 months of ibrutinib treatment. Source of these receptors: a human donor with chronic lymphocytic leukemia.

The chain recombines TRBV19 with TRBJ2-5, with D perhaps given as TRBD1 or TRBD2 (7 bases each). V lost 5 bases, J lost 5 bases, and 21 bases lay in between. The CDR3 has 16 amino acids. Germline V gene data show CDR1 as LNHDA and CDR2 as SQIVND (reference sequence). CDR3 DNA sequence: TGTGCCAGTAGTCCCCGACAGGGAGGGGCCGTGGAGACCCAGTACTTC. This gives the protein CASSPRQGGAVETQYF.

The table lists this clone with a few counts. The chain links TRBV11-1 to TRBJ1-1; D is possibly TRBD1 (5 bases). The CDR3 runs to 17 residues. Germline-derived CDR1 and CDR2 are SGHAT and FQDESV (reference sequence). V lost 5 bases, J lost 4 bases, and 23 bases lay in between. CDR3 in DNA: TGTGCCAGCAGCCGACTGGACCCACGGACGGGGACCACTGAAGCTTTCTTT. Translated, it gives CASSRLDPRTGTTEAFF.

This clone was detected only a few times. Sequence at one end of the junction differs from germline and may be a read error. V gene TRBV5-1 combines with J gene TRBJ2-7, with D possibly being TRBD1 (5 bases). The length of the CDR3 is 12 residues. The germline V gene has CDR1 SGHRS and CDR2 YFSETQ. The CDR3 region is CASSLEGSLHDF. The DNA for the CDR3 is TGCGCCAGCAGCTTGGAGGGGTCGCTCCATGACTTC.

This CDR3 reads CASSPRVAGTNEQFF. DNA of the CDR3: TGTGCCAGCAGTCCTCGGGTAGCGGGAACGAATGAGCAGTTCTTC. The chain links TRBV27 to TRBJ2-1; 8 bases map to TRBD2. From germline, CDR1 is MNHEY and CDR2 SMNVEV (reference sequence). There are 15 residues in the CDR3. The trim removed 5 bases at V and 7 bases at J, leaving 10 bases unmatched.

The V and J genes are TRBV9 and TRBJ1-1; 9 bases match TRBD1. This CDR3 is 19 amino acids long. V lost 3 bases and J lost 1; bases outside the gene matches: 16. The germline CDR1 and CDR2 sequences are SGDLS and YYNGEE. The CDR3 DNA is TGTGCCAGCAGCGCCAAACACAGGGGGCCACTTACTACGAACACTGAAGCTTTCTTT. Translating it yields CASSAKHRGPLTTNTEAFF. Combining the CDR3 with reference TRBV9 and TRBJ1-1 gives the whole variable domain DSGVTQTPKHLITATGQRVTLRCSPRSGDLSVYWYQQSLDQGLQFLIQYYNGEERAKGNILERFSAQQFPDLHSELNLSSLELGDSALYFCASSAKHRGPLTTNTEAFFGQGTRLTVV.

The chain recombines TRBV6-5 with TRBJ1-3; D possibly corresponds to TRBD1 (5 bases). V lost 0 bases and J lost 0, with 9 bases in between. Germline values: CDR1 MNHEY, CDR2 SVGAGI. CDR3 size: 16 residues. The CDR3 sequence: CASSYSGAYSGNTIYF. The CDR3, as DNA: TGTGCCAGCAGTTACTCCGGGGCGTACTCTGGAAACACCATATATTTT.

The chain uses TRBV7-9 and TRBJ2-1, with 11 bases fitting TRBD2. V dropped 2 bases and J dropped 8; count of bases not matched to a gene: 5. The CDR3 loop spans 15 amino acids. CDR1 SEHNR and CDR2 FQNEAQ come from the germline V gene (reference sequence). CDR3 sequence reads: CASSLRLAGGDEQFF. The CDR3, as DNA: TGTGCCAGCAGCTTACGGCTAGCGGGAGGAGATGAGCAGTTCTTC.

This clone was seen once. The V gene is TRBV20-1, the J gene TRBJ2-7, with D uncertain. The CDR3 length is 11 residues. Germline lookup yields CDR1 DFQATT and CDR2 SNEGSKA (reference sequence). V was pared by 0 bases and J by 9 bases, with 9 bases between. In DNA form, the CDR3 reads TGCAGTGCTAGAGATGGCGCCGGGCAGTACTTC. Encoded protein: CSARDGAGQYF.

Notes on this clone: A read error may account for a junction end that differs from germline. The J gene is TRBJ1-1, the V gene TRBV4-1; D ambiguous. CDR3 length: 16 amino acids. CDR1 is MGHRA, CDR2 YSYEKL, per germline. CDR3 nucleotide sequence: TGCGCCAGCAGCCAAGCTCCAAAATCGATGAACCCTGAAGCTTTCTTT. Its translation is CASSQAPKSMNPEAFF.

This clone occurred a few times. The chain links TRBV4-1 to TRBJ1-3; maybe TRBD1 (5 bases). The V gene's germline CDR1 is MGHRA and CDR2 YSYEKL. The CDR3 covers 16 residues. Trimming cost V 1 base and J 3 bases, with 13 bases left between them. CDR3 sequence reads: CASSQASPGGGNTIYF. The CDR3 DNA follows: TGCGCCAGCAGCCAAGCGAGTCCGGGGGGTGGAAACACCATATATTTT.

The chain employs TRBV4-3 and TRBJ2-7; no clear D. Trimming removed 1 base from V and 3 bases from J, with 10 bases in between. Germline assignment: CDR1 LGHNA and CDR2 YSLEER. This CDR3 is 14 amino acids long. In DNA, the CDR3 is TGCGCCAGCAGCCAAGGTCGTCTGATCTACGAGCAGTACTTC. This translates into CASSQGRLIYEQYF.

The J gene is TRBJ2-2, the V gene TRBV10-2; D remains ambiguous. V gave up 5 bases and J gave up 0 bases, with 10 bases separating them. This CDR3 has 15 residues. Germline V gene data show CDR1 as WSHSY and CDR2 as SAAADI. The CDR3 DNA reads TGCGCCAGCAGTTTTTACAGTACGAACACCGGGGAGCTGTTTTTT. The encoded protein is CASSFYSTNTGELFF.

The V gene is TRBV29-1, the J gene TRBJ2-1; D ambiguous. The V gene lost 1 base and the J gene lost 0 bases, with 7 bases spanning the gap. Looked up from germline, CDR1 is SQVTM and CDR2 is ANQGSEA. The length of the CDR3 is 14 residues. CDR3 sequence reads: CSVEAPGSYNEQFF. The CDR3, as DNA: TGCAGCGTTGAAGCGCCTGGCTCCTACAATGAGCAGTTCTTC.

This rearrangement joins TRBV11-3 to TRBJ2-1, with D possibly TRBD2 on 5 matching bases. Germline values: CDR1 SGHNT, CDR2 YENEEA. Trimming pared 2 bases from V and 3 bases from J, leaving 17 bases between. The CDR3 loop spans 17 amino acids. The CDR3 loop is CASSLLPPGRSYNEQFF. As DNA, the CDR3 is TGTGCCAGCAGCTTACTCCCCCCGGGGAGAAGCTACAATGAGCAGTTCTTC.

J is TRBJ2-7 and V is TRBV30, with TRBD1 matching 12 bases. Germline CDR1 and CDR2: GTSNPN and SVGIG (reference sequence). V trimming: 6 bases; J trimming: 4 bases; junction bases outside the gene matches: 10. The CDR3 runs 15 residues. This CDR3 reads CACRLSGQGAYEQYF. The CDR3 nucleotides are TGTGCCTGCCGACTGTCGGGACAGGGGGCATACGAGCAGTACTTC.

The CDR3 DNA reads TGTGCCAGCAGTGCAAGGTCACTCTACAATGAGCAGTTCTTC. This codes for CASSARSLYNEQFF. The chain has TRBV2 and TRBJ2-1; the D is unclear. Between the trimmed V and J ends, which lost 4 bases and 3 bases, there was a span of 10 bases. In germline, CDR1 is SNHLY, CDR2 FYNNEI. This CDR3 spans 14 amino acids.

The V call is TRBV2, the J call TRBJ2-1, with D tentatively TRBD1 or TRBD2 (5 bases each). V dropped 5 bases and J dropped 1 base, with 12 bases sitting between them. The CDR3 totals 15 residues. In germline, CDR1 is SNHLY, CDR2 FYNNEI. CDR3: CASSKGTVSYNEQFF. CDR3 in DNA: TGTGCCAGCAGTAAAGGGACCGTTTCCTACAATGAGCAGTTCTTC.

This chain joins TRBV19 and TRBJ2-5; a possible D gene is TRBD2 (6 bases). CDR1 is LNHDA, CDR2 SQIVND, per germline (reference sequence). The V end lost 5 bases, the J end lost 5 bases, and 21 bases lay between the germline ends. This CDR3 spans 16 amino acids. The CDR3 nucleotides read TGTGCCAGTAGTGATCAGGGACTTTCACCGGGGGAGACCCAGTACTTC. Amino acid sequence: CASSDQGLSPGETQYF.

The chain combines TRBV6-6 with TRBJ2-7; weak D call: TRBD1 (6 bases). This CDR3 region has 14 residues. V shed 7 bases and J shed 3 bases, with 16 bases lying between them. CDR1 and CDR2 (germline): MNHNY, SVGAGI (reference sequence). CDR3 loop: CASKRTDGNYEQYF. The CDR3 DNA follows: TGTGCCAGCAAACGGACAGACGGGAACTACGAGCAGTACTTC.

This chain uses TRBV6-1 with TRBJ2-7, with TRBD1 matching 7 bases. The CDR3 covers 15 residues. Germline loops: CDR1 MNHNS, CDR2 SASEGT. Trimming at V came to 5 bases and at J to 3 bases, leaving 10 bases not matched to a gene. CDR3 loop: CASSQFTGQYYEQYF. The DNA of the CDR3 is TGTGCCAGCAGTCAGTTCACGGGACAGTACTACGAGCAGTACTTC.

J is TRBJ1-4 and V is TRBV11-2; D is unresolved. Per germline, CDR1 SGHAT and CDR2 FQNNGV. This CDR3 region has 16 residues. The ends were cut back, 1 base at V and 1 base at J, with 10 bases in the middle. The CDR3 loop is CASSLVPGRTNEKLFF. The DNA of the CDR3 is TGTGCCAGCAGCTTAGTTCCAGGCCGAACTAATGAAAAACTGTTTTTT.

The genes are TRBV20-1 and TRBJ1-2; D unclear. Trimming removed 5 bases from V and 8 bases from J, with 12 bases in between. Germline CDR1 and CDR2: DFQATT and SNEGSKA (reference sequence). The length of the CDR3 is 11 residues. The CDR3 here is CSAVGLEGYTF. CDR3 nucleotide sequence: TGCAGTGCTGTAGGGTTGGAGGGCTACACCTTC.

The chain uses TRBV15 and TRBJ2-1; 10 positions agree with TRBD2. After removal of 0 bases from V and 10 bases from J, the junction contained 6 bases not matched to a gene. Germline loops: CDR1 LNHNV, CDR2 YYDKDF (reference sequence). This CDR3 contains 15 residues. The DNA for the CDR3 is TGTGCCACCAGCAGAGATATGGTAGCGGGAGGCGAGCAGTTCTTC. It codes for CATSRDMVAGGEQFF.

The rearrangement joins TRBV6-6 to TRBJ1-2; 8 positions match TRBD1. V gave up 5 bases and J gave up 10 bases; unmatched junction bases: 12. The CDR3 runs 14 residues. From germline, CDR1 is MNHNY and CDR2 SVGAGI (reference sequence). CDR3 loop: CASSNQGQGAVYTF. The DNA for the CDR3 is TGTGCCAGCAGTAATCAAGGACAGGGTGCTGTCTACACCTTC.

This chain connects TRBV6-1 to TRBJ2-1; D remains ambiguous. CDR1 and CDR2 from the germline V gene are MNHNS and SASEGT. Trimming stripped 6 bases from V and 2 bases from J, with 5 bases between. This CDR3 is 12 amino acids long. This chain's CDR3 is CASSRTYNEQFF. CDR3 DNA: TGTGCCAGCAGCCGGACCTACAATGAGCAGTTCTTC.

This chain connects TRBV10-1 to TRBJ2-1; D unclear. The germline V gene has CDR1 WNHNN and CDR2 SYGVQD (reference sequence). This CDR3 contains 13 residues. Trimming pared 0 bases from V and 5 bases from J, leaving 5 bases between. The DNA of the CDR3 is TGCGCCAGCAGTGAGTCCGGAAACAATGAGCAGTTCTTC. Amino acids: CASSESGNNEQFF.

The J gene is TRBJ2-2, the V gene TRBV15, with D uncertain. Between the trimmed V and J ends, which lost 1 base and 6 bases, there was a span of 9 bases. The CDR3 loop spans 14 amino acids. Germline lookup yields CDR1 LNHNV and CDR2 YYDKDF (reference sequence). This CDR3 is CATSRVKRAGELFF. The CDR3 DNA reads as TGTGCCACCAGCAGAGTGAAACGGGCCGGGGAGCTGTTTTTT.

This clone has a single count. V and J are TRBV5-1 and TRBJ2-1, with D perhaps matching TRBD1 (5 bases). The CDR3 has 13 amino acids. Trimming left V 5 bases short and J 7 bases short, with 13 bases between. Germline loops: CDR1 SGHRS, CDR2 YFSETQ. CDR3 residues: CASSIQGLNEQFF. The CDR3 DNA is TGCGCCAGCAGTATCCAGGGCCTTAATGAGCAGTTCTTC. Variable domain in full (rest from reference TRBV5-1 and TRBJ2-1): KAGVTQTPRYLIKTRGQQVTLSCSPISGHRSVSWYQQTPGQGLQFLFEYFSETQRNKGNFPGRFSGRQFSNSRSEMNVSTLELGDSALYLCASSIQGLNEQFFGPGTRLTVL.

The gene calls are TRBV4-2 and TRBJ2-7; 7 bases match TRBD1. The CDR3 consists of 15 residues. Germline loops: CDR1 LGHNA, CDR2 YNFKEQ. Trimming cost V 3 bases and J 1 base; bases outside gene matches: 6. In DNA, the CDR3 is TGTGCCAGCAGCCAGCCCGGGACAGATTCCTACGAGCAGTACTTC. Encoded protein: CASSQPGTDSYEQYF.

The V and J genes are TRBV5-1 and TRBJ1-5, with a tentative D call TRBD1 (6 bases). V dropped 4 bases and J dropped 2 bases, with 16 bases sitting between them. The CDR3 covers 16 residues. From germline, CDR1 is SGHRS and CDR2 YFSETQ. CDR3 in DNA: TGCGCCAGCAGCCCAGGGGTTCAACTAGGCAATCAGCCCCAGCATTTT. Its translation is CASSPGVQLGNQPQHF.